The sample holds many counts of the clone carrying this T cell receptor (beta chain). The antigen remains undetermined. Trimming removed 4 bases from V and 3 bases from J, with 10 bases in between. Germline loops: CDR1 SEHNR, CDR2 FQNEAQ (reference sequence). CDR3 size: 13 residues. This entry is derived from a study of early T cells in non-severe SARS-CoV-2 infection. Overall study: With bulk RNA from unsorted whole blood as input, sequencing yielded unpaired chains.

Whole-study findings and limits: Clonotype matching in VDJdb favored anti-spike CD8 responses and did not capture private and CD4 specificities.

Unique molecular identifier tags were affixed to discrete cDNA molecules. MiXCR, run by TCRdb on the 5' RACE reads, gives a single entry per CDR3 protein. In the table there are tens of thousands of distinct CDR3 sequences, about 15% of which are singletons. Sample: whole blood, taken at baseline. This clonotype originated in an adult who was a healthcare worker with PCR-confirmed SARS-CoV-2 infection or an uninfected control (not recorded which). The chain uses TRBV7-9 and TRBJ2-7; D is uncertain. As DNA, the CDR3 is TGTGCCAGCAGCTCGACCCGGGTCTACGAGCAGTACTTC. Translating gives CASSSTRVYEQYF.